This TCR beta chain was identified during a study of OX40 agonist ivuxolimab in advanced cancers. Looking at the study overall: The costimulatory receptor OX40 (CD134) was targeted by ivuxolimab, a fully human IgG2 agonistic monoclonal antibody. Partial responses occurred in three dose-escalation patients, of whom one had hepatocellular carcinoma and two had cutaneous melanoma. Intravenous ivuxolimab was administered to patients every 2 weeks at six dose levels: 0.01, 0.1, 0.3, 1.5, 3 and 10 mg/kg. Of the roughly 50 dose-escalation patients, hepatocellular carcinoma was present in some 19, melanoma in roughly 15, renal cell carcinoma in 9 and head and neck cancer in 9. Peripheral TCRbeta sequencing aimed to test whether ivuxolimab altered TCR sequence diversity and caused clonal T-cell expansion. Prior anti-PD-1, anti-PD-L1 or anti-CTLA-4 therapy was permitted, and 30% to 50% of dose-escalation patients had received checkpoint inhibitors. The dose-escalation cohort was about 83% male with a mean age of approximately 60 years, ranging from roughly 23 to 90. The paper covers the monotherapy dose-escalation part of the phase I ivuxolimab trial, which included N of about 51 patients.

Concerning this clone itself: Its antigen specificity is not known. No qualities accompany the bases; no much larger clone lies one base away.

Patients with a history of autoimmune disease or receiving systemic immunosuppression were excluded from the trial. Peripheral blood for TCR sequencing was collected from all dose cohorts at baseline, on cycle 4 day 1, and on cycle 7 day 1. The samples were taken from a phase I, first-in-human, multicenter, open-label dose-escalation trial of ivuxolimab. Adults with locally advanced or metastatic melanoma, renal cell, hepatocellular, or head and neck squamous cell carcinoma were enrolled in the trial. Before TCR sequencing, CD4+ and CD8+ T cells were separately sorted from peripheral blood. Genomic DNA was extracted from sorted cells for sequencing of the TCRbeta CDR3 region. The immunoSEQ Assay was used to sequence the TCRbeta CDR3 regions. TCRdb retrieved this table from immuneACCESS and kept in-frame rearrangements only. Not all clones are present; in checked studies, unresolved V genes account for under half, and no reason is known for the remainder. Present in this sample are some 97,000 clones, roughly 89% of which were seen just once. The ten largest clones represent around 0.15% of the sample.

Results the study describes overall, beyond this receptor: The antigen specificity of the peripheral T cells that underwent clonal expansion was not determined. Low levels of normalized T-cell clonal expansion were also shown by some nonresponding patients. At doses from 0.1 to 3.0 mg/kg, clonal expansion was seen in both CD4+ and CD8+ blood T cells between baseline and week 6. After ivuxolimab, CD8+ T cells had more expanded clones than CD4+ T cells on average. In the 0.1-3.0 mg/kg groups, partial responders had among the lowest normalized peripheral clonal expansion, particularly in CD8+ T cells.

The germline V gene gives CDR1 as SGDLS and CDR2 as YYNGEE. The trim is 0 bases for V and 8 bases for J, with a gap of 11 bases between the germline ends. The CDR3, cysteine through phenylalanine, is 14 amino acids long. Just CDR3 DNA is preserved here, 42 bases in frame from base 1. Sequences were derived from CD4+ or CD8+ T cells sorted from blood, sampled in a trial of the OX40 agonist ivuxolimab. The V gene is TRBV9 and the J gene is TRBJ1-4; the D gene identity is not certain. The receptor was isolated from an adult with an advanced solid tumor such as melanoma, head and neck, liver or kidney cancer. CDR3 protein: CASSVGEGREKLFF. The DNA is TGTGCCAGCAGCGTAGGGGAGGGAAGGGAAAAACTGTTTTTT.